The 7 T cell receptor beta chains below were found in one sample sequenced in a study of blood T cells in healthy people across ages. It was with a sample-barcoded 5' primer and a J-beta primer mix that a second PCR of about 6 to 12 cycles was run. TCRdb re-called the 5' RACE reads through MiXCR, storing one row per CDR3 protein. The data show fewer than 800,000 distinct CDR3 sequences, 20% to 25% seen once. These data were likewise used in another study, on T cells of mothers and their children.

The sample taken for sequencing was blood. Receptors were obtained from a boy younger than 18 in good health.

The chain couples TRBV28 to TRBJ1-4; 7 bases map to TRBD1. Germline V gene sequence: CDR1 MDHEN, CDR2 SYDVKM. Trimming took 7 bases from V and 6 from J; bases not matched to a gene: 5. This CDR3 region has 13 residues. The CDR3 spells CASNRQGDEKLFF. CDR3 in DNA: TGTGCCAGCAACCGACAGGGTGATGAAAAACTGTTTTTT.

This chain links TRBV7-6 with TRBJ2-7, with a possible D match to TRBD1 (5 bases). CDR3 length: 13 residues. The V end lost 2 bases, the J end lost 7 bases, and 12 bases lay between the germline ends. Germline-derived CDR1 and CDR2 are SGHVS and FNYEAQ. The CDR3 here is CASSLRGTLEQYF. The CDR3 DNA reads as TGTGCCAGCAGCTTAAGGGGTACTTTGGAGCAGTACTTC.

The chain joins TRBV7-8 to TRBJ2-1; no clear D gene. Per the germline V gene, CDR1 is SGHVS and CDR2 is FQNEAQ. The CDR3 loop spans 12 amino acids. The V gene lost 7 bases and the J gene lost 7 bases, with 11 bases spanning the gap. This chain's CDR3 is CASTIVGNEQFF. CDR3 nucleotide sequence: TGTGCCAGCACCATCGTGGGTAATGAGCAGTTCTTC. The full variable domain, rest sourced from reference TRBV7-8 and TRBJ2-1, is GAGVSQSPRYKVAKRGQDVALRCDPISGHVSLFWYQQALGQGPEFLTYFQNEAQLDKSGLPSDRFFAERPEGSVSTLKIQRTQQEDSAVYLCASTIVGNEQFFGPGTRLTVL.

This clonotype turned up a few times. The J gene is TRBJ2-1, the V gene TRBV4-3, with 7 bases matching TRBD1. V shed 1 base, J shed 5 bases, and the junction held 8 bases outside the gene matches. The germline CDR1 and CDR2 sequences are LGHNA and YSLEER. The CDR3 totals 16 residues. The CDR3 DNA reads TGCGCCAGCAGCCAAGGGGCAGGGGGAGCGCACAATGAGCAGTTCTTC. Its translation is CASSQGAGGAHNEQFF.

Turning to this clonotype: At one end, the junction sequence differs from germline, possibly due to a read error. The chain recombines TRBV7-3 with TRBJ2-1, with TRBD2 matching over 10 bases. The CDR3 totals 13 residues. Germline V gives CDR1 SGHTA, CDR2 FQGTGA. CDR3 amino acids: CACRGLADNEQFF. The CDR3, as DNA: TGTGCCTGCAGAGGACTAGCGGACAATGAGCAGTTCTTC.

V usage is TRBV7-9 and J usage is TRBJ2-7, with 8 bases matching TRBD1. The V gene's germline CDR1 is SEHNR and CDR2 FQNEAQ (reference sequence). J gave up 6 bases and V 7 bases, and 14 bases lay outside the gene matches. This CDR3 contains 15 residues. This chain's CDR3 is CASTADRGVRLEQYF. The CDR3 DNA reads TGTGCCAGCACTGCCGACAGGGGAGTCCGCCTCGAGCAGTACTTC.

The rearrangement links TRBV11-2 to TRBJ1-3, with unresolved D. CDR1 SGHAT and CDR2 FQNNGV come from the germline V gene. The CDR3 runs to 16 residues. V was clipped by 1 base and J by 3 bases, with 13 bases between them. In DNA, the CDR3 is TGTGCCAGCAGCTTAGGGTTACAAGTATATGGAAACACCATATATTTT. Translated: CASSLGLQVYGNTIYF.